This is a list of T cell receptor beta chains from one sample in a study of blood T cell repertoires in COVID-19. Only in-frame clones appear in the TCRdb table, and some are missing; sequencing was by immunoSEQ multiplex PCR. The repertoire holds more than 100,000 clones, 84% seen once, with roughly 13% in the top ten. Specimen: peripheral blood. These receptor sequences come from a human donor in a cohort sampled during active or convalescent COVID-19. Each CDR3 is given with its conserved first and last residue.

v_gene,j_gene,CDR3aa
TRBV5-4,TRBJ2-7,CASSSGGQGVAYEQYF
TRBV27,TRBJ2-2,CASSFPTGGAANTGELFF
TRBV18,TRBJ1-3,CASSLGGSSGNTIYF
TRBV5-6,TRBJ2-7,CASSFSQGVFYEQYF
TRBV28,TRBJ2-1,CASSRAGGEIYEQFF
TRBV24-1,TRBJ2-1,CATSDPLHRQGGVRNEQFF
TRBV5-4,TRBJ1-3,CASSLGGTGVSGNTIYF
TRBV18,TRBJ2-6,CASSGTGSTGANVLTF
TRBV9,TRBJ2-3,CASSAIERGGTDTQYF
TRBV19,TRBJ1-1,CASTIIRGNTEAFF
TRBV7-2,TRBJ2-5,CASSSPWARVEETQYF
TRBV29-1,TRBJ1-1,CSVKQYDGLTEAFF
TRBV5-4,TRBJ2-7,CASSLLGEGEQYF
TRBV7-9,TRBJ2-3,CASSRGQVNTWRVPQYF
TRBV7-2,TRBJ2-5,CASSLVGLAGETQYF
TRBV6-5,TRBJ2-7,CASSLAGGLSYEQYF
TRBV5-3,TRBJ1-5,CARSSQGGYQPQHF
TRBV5-6,TRBJ2-1,CASSGWEGRVPSYNEQFF
TRBV9,TRBJ2-7,CASSLGQGGRDEQYF
TRBV30,TRBJ2-5,CAWSWGVETQYF
TRBV4-1,TRBJ2-3,CASSQEGGGGFADTQYF
TRBV7-9,TRBJ1-2,CASSLSAGGNSGYTF
TRBV6-5,TRBJ1-2,CASSPGGHNYGYTF
TRBV3-1/TRBV3-2,TRBJ1-5,CASSPYSGVGSQPQHF
TRBV5-1,TRBJ2-1,CASSLGDGGSYNEQFF
TRBV7-2,TRBJ2-1,CASSLLGGDYNEQFF
TRBV4-3,TRBJ2-2,CASSQDRGPSGELFF
TRBV2,TRBJ1-6,CASSWGVNNSPLHF
TRBV9,TRBJ1-2,CASSPQGLPIGYTF
TRBV7-2,TRBJ1-6,CASSPGQGAGNSPLHF
TRBV19,TRBJ2-7,CATTARDRPYEQYF
TRBV7-8,TRBJ2-7,CASSFAGTGSEQYF
TRBV5-4,TRBJ2-1,CASAGQGRNWDEQFF
TRBV7-2,TRBJ2-2,CASSARLAGGPGELFF
TRBV5-1,TRBJ1-1,CASSRGNTEAFF
TRBV3-1/TRBV3-2,TRBJ2-2,CASSQGSGDTANTGELFF
TRBV6-7,TRBJ1-1,CASSYGQGGTEAFF
TRBV2,TRBJ1-2,CASSPGTGVAYGYTF
TRBV2,TRBJ2-5,CASSEAKWGGEETQYF
TRBV13,TRBJ1-3,CASSLAAGLGSGNTIYF
TRBV5-1,TRBJ2-2,CASSAGQWNTGELFF
TRBV27,TRBJ2-3,CASSLYGTDTQYF
TRBV2,TRBJ2-1,CASRDAQGVPASYNEQFF
TRBV15,TRBJ2-1,CATSGPGTADNEQFF
TRBV19,TRBJ1-2,CASSLGQPNYGYTF
TRBV19,TRBJ2-3,CASSRGLLTGDTQYF
TRBV19,TRBJ1-4,CASSIRGFNEKLFF
TRBV7-2,TRBJ1-2,CASSYNGQGTYGYTF
TRBV2,TRBJ2-7,CASSRGYEQYF
TRBV5-1,TRBJ1-1,CASSSTGGNTEAFF
TRBV7-9,TRBJ2-6,CASSLRQDPNVLTF
TRBV28,TRBJ2-7,CASSSSGTVSYEQYF
TRBV18,TRBJ2-1,CASSRGGTYNEQFF
TRBV5-1,TRBJ2-7,CASSFLWTGRSYEQYF
TRBV7-9,TRBJ1-1,CASSGGGVNSLLNTEAFF